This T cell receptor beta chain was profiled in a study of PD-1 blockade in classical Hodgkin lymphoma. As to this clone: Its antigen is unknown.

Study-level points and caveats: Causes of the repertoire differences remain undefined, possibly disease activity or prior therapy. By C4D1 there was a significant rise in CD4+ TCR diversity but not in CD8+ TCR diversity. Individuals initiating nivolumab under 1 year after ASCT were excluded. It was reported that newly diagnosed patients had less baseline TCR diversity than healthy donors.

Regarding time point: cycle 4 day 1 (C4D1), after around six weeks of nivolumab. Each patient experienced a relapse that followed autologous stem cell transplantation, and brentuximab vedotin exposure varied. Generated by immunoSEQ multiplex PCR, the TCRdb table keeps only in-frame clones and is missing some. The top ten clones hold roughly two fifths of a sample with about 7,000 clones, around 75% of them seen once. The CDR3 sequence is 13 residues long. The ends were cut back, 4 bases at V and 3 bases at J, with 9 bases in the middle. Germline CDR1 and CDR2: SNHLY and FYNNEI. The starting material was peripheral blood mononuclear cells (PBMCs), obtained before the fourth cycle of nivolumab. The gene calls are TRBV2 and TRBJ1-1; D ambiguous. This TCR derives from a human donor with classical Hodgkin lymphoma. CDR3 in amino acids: CASSVRPDTEAFF. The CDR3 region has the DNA TGTGCCAGCAGTGTTAGGCCGGACACTGAAGCTTTCTTT.